The sequence of this T cell receptor (beta chain) was determined in a study of T cells in Graves' hyperthyroidism and ophthalmopathy. Study-wide results and limits: Most thyroid clonotypes expanded above 0.001 appeared in blood too.

Amplification of TCR beta CDR3 regions was performed using RNA transcripts as template. Researchers ran a first-round RT-PCR on the TCR CDR3 using the HTBI primer set. A single record per CDR3 protein comes from TCRdb applying MiXCR to the multiplex PCR reads. The top ten clones hold about 7.2% of a sample with 660,000 or so distinct CDR3 sequences, roughly 46% of them seen once. Details on this clonotype: The target antigen is unknown.

Material for sequencing was peripheral blood or thyroid tissue (not recorded which). This TCR derives from an adult man with Graves' disease, either hyperthyroidism or ophthalmopathy (not recorded which).

The CDR3 protein is CASSLFRSEGYGYTF. CDR3 coding DNA: TGTGCCAGCAGCTTATTTCGAAGTGAGGGGTATGGCTACACCTTC. The chain has TRBV7-2 and TRBJ1-2, with D possibly TRBD1 on 5 matching bases. The CDR3 extends over 15 amino acids. Germline V CDR1 and CDR2: SGHTA, FQGNSA. With 2 bases removed from V and 5 bases from J, the gap between germline ends came to 15 bases.